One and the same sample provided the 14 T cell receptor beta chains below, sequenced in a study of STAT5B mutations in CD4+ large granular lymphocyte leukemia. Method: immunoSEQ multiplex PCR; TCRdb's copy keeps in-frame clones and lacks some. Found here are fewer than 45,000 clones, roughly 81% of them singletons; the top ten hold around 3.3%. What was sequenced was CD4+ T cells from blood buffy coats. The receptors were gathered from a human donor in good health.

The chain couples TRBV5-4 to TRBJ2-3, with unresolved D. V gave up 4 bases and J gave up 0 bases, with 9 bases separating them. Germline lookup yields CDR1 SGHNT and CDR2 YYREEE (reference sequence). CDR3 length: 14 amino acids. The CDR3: CASSPESSTDTQYF. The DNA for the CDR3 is TGTGCCAGCAGCCCGGAAAGTAGCACAGATACGCAGTATTTT. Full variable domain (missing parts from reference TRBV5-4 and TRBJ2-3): ETGVTQSPTHLIKTRGQQVTLRCSSQSGHNTVSWYQQALGQGPQFIFQYYREEENGRGNFPPRFSGLQFPNYSSELNVNALELDDSALYLCASSPESSTDTQYFGPGTRLTVL.

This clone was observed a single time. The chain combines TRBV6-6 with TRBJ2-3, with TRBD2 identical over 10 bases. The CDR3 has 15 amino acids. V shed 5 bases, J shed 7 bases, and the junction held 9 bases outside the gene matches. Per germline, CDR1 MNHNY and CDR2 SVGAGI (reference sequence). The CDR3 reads CASSPGSGRFNTQYF. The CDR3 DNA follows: TGTGCCAGCAGTCCGGGTAGCGGGAGGTTTAATACGCAGTATTTT.

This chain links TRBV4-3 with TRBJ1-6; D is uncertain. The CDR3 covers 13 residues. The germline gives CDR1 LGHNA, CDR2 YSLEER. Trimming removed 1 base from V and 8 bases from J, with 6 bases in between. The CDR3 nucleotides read TGCGCCAGCAGCCAAGTTAGCGATTCACCCCTCCACTTT. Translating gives CASSQVSDSPLHF.

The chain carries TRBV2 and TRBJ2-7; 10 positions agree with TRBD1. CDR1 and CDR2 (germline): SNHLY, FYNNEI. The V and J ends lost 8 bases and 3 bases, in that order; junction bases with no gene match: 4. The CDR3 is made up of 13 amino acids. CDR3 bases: TGTGCCAGCGGACAGGGGGTTTACTACGAGCAGTACTTC. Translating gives CASGQGVYYEQYF.

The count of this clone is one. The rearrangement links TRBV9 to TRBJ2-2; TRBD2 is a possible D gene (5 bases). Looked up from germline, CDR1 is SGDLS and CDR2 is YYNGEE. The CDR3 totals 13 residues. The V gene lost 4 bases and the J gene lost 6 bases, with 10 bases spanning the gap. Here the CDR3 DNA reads TGTGCCAGCAGCCCCTTGGACTCCGGGGAGCTGTTTTTT. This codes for CASSPLDSGELFF. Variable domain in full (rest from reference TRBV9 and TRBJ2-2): DSGVTQTPKHLITATGQRVTLRCSPRSGDLSVYWYQQSLDQGLQFLIQYYNGEERAKGNILERFSAQQFPDLHSELNLSSLELGDSALYFCASSPLDSGELFFGEGSRLTVL.

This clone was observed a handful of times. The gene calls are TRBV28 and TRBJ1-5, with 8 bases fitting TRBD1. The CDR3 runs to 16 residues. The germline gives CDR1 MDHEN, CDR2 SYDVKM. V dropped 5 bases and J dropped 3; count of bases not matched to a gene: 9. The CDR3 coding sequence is TGTGCCAGCAGTCTACCGGGACAGGACCCCAATCAGCCCCAGCATTTT. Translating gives CASSLPGQDPNQPQHF.

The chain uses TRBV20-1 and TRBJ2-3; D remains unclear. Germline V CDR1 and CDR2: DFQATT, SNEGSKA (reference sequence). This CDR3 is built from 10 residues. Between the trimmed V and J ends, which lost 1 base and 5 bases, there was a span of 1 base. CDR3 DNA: TGCAGTGCTAGAGGAGATACGCAGTATTTT. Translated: CSARGDTQYF.

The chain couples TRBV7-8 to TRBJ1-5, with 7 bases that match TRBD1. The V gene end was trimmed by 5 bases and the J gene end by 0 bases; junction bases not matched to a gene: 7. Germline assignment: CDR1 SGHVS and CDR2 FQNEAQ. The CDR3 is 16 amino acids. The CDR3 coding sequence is TGTGCCAGCAGCCGAGGACAGGACCTTAGCAATCAGCCCCAGCATTTT. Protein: CASSRGQDLSNQPQHF.

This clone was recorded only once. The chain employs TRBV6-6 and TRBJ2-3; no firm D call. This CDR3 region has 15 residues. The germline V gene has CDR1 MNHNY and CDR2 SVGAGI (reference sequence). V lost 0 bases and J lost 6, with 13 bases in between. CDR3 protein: CASSYSFGTSDTQYF. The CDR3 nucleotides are TGTGCCAGCAGTTACTCTTTCGGCACCTCGGATACGCAGTATTTT.

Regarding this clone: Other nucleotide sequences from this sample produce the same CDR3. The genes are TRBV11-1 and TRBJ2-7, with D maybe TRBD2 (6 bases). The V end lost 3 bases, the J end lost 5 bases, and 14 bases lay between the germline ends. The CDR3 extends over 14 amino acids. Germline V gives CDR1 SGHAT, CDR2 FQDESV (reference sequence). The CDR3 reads CASSLSGGSNEQYF. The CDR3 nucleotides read TGTGCCAGCAGCTTGAGTGGGGGGTCCAACGAGCAGTACTTC.

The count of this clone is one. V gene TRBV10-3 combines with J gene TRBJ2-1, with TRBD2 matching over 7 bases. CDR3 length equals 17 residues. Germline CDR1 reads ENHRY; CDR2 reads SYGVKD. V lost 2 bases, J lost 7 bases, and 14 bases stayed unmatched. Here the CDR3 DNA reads TGTGCCATCAGTGAGCGGCTCCTTGGCGGGGGTAAGAATGAGCAGTTCTTC. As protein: CAISERLLGGGKNEQFF.

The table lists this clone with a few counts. The CDR3 spells CASRRGGEQFF. The CDR3 bases are TGTGCCAGCAGGCGGGGTGGTGAGCAGTTCTTC. This sequence joins TRBV6-5 and TRBJ2-1; perhaps TRBD2 as D (6 bases). V lost 6 bases and J 9 bases, leaving 9 bases between the germline ends. This CDR3 spans 11 amino acids. Germline values: CDR1 MNHEY, CDR2 SVGAGI.

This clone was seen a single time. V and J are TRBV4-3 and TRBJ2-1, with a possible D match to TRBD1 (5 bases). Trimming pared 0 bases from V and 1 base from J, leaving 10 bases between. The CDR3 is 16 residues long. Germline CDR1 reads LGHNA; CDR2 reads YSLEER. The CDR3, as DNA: TGCGCCAGCAGCCAAGATCGCCAGGGATCCTACAATGAGCAGTTCTTC. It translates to CASSQDRQGSYNEQFF.

CDR3 sequence reads: CASRKTGNTGELFF. The CDR3 bases are TGTGCCAGCCGAAAGACAGGGAACACCGGGGAGCTGTTTTTT. The rearrangement links TRBV9 to TRBJ2-2; possible D gene TRBD1, 6 bases. Germline CDR1 reads SGDLS; CDR2 reads YYNGEE. The CDR3 has 14 amino acids. Trimming pared 7 bases from V and 1 base from J, leaving 11 bases between.